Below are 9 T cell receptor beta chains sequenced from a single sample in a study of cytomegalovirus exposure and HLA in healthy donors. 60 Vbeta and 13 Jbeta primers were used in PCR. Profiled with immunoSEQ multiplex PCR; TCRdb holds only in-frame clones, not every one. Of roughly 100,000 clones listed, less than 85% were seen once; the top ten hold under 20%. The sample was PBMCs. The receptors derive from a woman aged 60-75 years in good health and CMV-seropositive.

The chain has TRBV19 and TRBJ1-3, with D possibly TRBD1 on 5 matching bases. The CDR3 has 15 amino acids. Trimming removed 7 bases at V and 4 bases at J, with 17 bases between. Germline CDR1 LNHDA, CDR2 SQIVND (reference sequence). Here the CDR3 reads CASTRRGATGNTIYF. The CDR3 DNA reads TGTGCCAGTACCCGACGCGGGGCAACAGGAAACACCATATATTTT.

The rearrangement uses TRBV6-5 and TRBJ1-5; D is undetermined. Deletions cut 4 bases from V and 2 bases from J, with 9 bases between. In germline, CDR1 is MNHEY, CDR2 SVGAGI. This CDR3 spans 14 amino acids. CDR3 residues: CASSSSGGNQPQHF. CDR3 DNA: TGTGCCAGCAGTTCCTCCGGGGGCAATCAGCCCCAGCATTTT.

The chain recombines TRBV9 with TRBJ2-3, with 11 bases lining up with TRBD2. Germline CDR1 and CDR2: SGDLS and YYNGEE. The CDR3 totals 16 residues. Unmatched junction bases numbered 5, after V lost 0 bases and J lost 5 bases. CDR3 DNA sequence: TGTGCCAGCAGCGTAGGGGTAGCGGGAGGGCAAGATACGCAGTATTTT. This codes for CASSVGVAGGQDTQYF.

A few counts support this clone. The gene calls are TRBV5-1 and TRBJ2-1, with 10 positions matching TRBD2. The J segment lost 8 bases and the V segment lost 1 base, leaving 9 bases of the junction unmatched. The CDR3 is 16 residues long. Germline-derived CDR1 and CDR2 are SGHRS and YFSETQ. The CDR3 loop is CASSLSPSGRGDEQFF. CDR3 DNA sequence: TGCGCCAGCAGCTTGTCCCCTAGCGGGAGAGGGGATGAGCAGTTCTTC.

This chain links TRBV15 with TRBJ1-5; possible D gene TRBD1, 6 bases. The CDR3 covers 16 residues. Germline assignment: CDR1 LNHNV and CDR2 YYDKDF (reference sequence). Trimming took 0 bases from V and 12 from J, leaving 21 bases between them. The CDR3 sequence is CATSRDTGTRGWLQHF. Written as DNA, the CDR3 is TGTGCCACCAGCAGAGACACTGGGACACGCGGGTGGCTCCAGCATTTT.

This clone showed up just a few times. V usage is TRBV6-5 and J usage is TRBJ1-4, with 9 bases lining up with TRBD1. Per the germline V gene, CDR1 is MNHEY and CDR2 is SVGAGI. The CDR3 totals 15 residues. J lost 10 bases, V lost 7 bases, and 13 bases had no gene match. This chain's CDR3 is CASTLFPGQGGKLFF. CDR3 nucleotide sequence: TGTGCCAGCACCTTATTTCCGGGACAGGGAGGAAAACTGTTTTTT.

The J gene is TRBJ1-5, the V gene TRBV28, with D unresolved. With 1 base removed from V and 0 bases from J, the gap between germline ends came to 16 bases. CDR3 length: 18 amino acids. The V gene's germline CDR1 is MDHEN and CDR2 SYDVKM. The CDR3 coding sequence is TGTGCCAGCAGTTTATCCCCACTGGGCAGTTATAGCAATCAGCCCCAGCATTTT. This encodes CASSLSPLGSYSNQPQHF.

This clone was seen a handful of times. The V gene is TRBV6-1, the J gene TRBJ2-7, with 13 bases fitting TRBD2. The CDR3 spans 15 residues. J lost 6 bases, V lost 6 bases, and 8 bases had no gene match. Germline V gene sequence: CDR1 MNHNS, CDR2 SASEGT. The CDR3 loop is CASRDWTSGSGEQYF. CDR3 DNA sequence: TGTGCCAGCAGAGATTGGACTAGCGGGAGTGGCGAGCAGTACTTC.

This chain's CDR3 is CASSPRSSYSNQPQHF. The CDR3 coding sequence is TGTGCCAGCTCACCCAGATCCTCTTATAGCAATCAGCCCCAGCATTTT. The V gene is TRBV18, the J gene TRBJ1-5; D is undetermined. Germline V gives CDR1 KGHSH, CDR2 LQKENI. The CDR3 has 16 residues. Trimming pared 3 bases from V and 0 bases from J, leaving 12 bases between.